One and the same sample provided the 17 T cell receptor beta chains below, sequenced in a study of shared clonotypes between healthy human individuals. Naive CD8 populations comprised CD45RO-negative cells positively selected for CCR7, excluding terminally differentiated effector memory CD45RA+ cells. Repertoires were generated with immunoSEQ multiplex PCR, while TCRdb's copy carries only in-frame clones and drops some. Of roughly 570,000 clones detected, 95% to 98% appear once; the ten largest clones hold approximately 0.3%. Specimen: naive CD8+ T cells sorted from blood. The origin of the receptors is a man aged 25 to 45 in good health.

The V and J genes are TRBV7-9 and TRBJ1-1; the D gene is possibly TRBD1 (6 bases). With 5 bases removed from V and 4 bases from J, the gap between germline ends came to 14 bases. CDR1 SEHNR and CDR2 FQNEAQ come from the germline V gene (reference sequence). This CDR3 is 14 amino acids long. CDR3 bases: TGTGCCAGCAGCCGCCCGACAGGTTTCACTGAAGCTTTCTTT. It encodes CASSRPTGFTEAFF.

In the case of this clone: Other DNA sequences in the sample encode the same CDR3. The J gene is TRBJ2-7, the V gene TRBV5-1; 10 nucleotides agree with TRBD1. Germline assignment: CDR1 SGHRS and CDR2 YFSETQ. The J segment lost 7 bases and the V segment lost 0 bases, leaving 4 bases of the junction unmatched. There are 14 residues in the CDR3. Written as DNA, the CDR3 is TGCGCCAGCAGCTTGGGACAGGGGGCTGATGAGCAGTACTTC. Translation gives CASSLGQGADEQYF. Variable domain in full (rest from reference TRBV5-1 and TRBJ2-7): KAGVTQTPRYLIKTRGQQVTLSCSPISGHRSVSWYQQTPGQGLQFLFEYFSETQRNKGNFPGRFSGRQFSNSRSEMNVSTLELGDSALYLCASSLGQGADEQYFGPGTRLTVT.

This clone was seen once. The DNA of the CDR3 is TGTGCCAGCAGCTTCCGGGTTACAGGGGGGAGCTATGGCTACACCTTC. This encodes CASSFRVTGGSYGYTF. This sequence joins TRBV28 and TRBJ1-2, with 8 bases fitting TRBD1. The CDR3 totals 16 residues. CDR1 and CDR2 from the germline V gene are MDHEN and SYDVKM. V shed 6 bases, J shed 4 bases, and the junction held 13 bases outside the gene matches.

This rearrangement joins TRBV7-8 to TRBJ2-7; 8 bases fit TRBD2. Germline assignment: CDR1 SGHVS and CDR2 FQNEAQ. There are 16 residues in the CDR3. V lost 4 bases and J lost 2; bases outside the gene matches: 10. The CDR3 spells CASSSGLAASAYEQYF. CDR3 DNA: TGTGCCAGCAGCTCAGGACTAGCTGCCTCTGCCTACGAGCAGTACTTC.

This sequence joins TRBV7-9 and TRBJ2-3; D perhaps matches TRBD1 (7 bases). The CDR3 sequence is 14 residues long. Germline V CDR1 and CDR2: SEHNR, FQNEAQ (reference sequence). Trimming shortened V by 5 bases and J by 7 bases, and 16 bases separated the two germline ends. This CDR3 reads CASSLSGGPNTQYF. The CDR3 DNA reads TGTGCCAGCAGCCTATCAGGGGGGCCTAATACGCAGTATTTT.

The chain joins TRBV9 to TRBJ2-1; 8 positions match TRBD1. After removal of 4 bases from V and 7 bases from J, the junction contained 7 bases not matched to a gene. CDR3 length: 14 amino acids. Germline V gene data show CDR1 as SGDLS and CDR2 as YYNGEE. CDR3 sequence reads: CASSLGQGRNEQFF. In DNA form, the CDR3 reads TGTGCCAGCAGCTTAGGACAGGGTAGGAATGAGCAGTTCTTC.

The chain has TRBV6-1 and TRBJ2-3, with 8 bases aligning to TRBD2. The germline gives CDR1 MNHNS, CDR2 SASEGT. Trimming took 2 bases from V and 2 from J; bases not matched to a gene: 6. The CDR3 has 16 residues. The CDR3 DNA reads as TGTGCCAGCAGTGAACTACTAGCGGAGTTCACAGATACGCAGTATTTT. The encoded protein is CASSELLAEFTDTQYF.

V is TRBV18 and J is TRBJ2-1; D is undetermined. Looked up from germline, CDR1 is KGHSH and CDR2 is LQKENI. This CDR3 spans 13 amino acids. The V and J ends lost 5 bases and 5 bases respectively, with 10 bases between them. In DNA form, the CDR3 reads TGTGCCAGCTCAACTTACGGCCACAATGAGCAGTTCTTC. Protein sequence: CASSTYGHNEQFF.

The CDR3 bases are TGCGCCAGCAGTGTACGTGAACAAGAGACCCAGTACTTC. Translated, it gives CASSVREQETQYF. The J gene is TRBJ2-5, the V gene TRBV10-1; no firm D call. CDR1 and CDR2 (germline): WNHNN, SYGVQD (reference sequence). This CDR3 has 13 amino acids. Trimming left V 4 bases short and J 2 bases short, with 8 bases between.

The chain links TRBV7-9 to TRBJ2-1; D call uncertain. Trimming took off 5 bases at V and 5 bases at J, with 4 bases between the two ends. The CDR3 spans 11 residues. CDR1 SEHNR and CDR2 FQNEAQ come from the germline V gene (reference sequence). Written as DNA, the CDR3 is TGTGCCAGCAGCAACGACAATGAGCAGTTCTTC. This sequence encodes CASSNDNEQFF. Full variable domain (remainder filled in from reference TRBV7-9 and TRBJ2-1): DTGVSQNPRHKITKRGQNVTFRCDPISEHNRLYWYRQTLGQGPEFLTYFQNEAQLEKSRLLSDRFSAERPKGSFSTLEIQRTEQGDSAMYLCASSNDNEQFFGPGTRLTVL.

The rearrangement links TRBV9 to TRBJ2-1; 7 bases are shared with TRBD2. With 2 bases clipped from V and 9 bases from J, the junction kept 8 bases outside the gene matches. This CDR3 is built from 14 residues. Germline CDR1 SGDLS, CDR2 YYNGEE. The CDR3 loop reads CASSVGGRAGEQFF. The CDR3 DNA reads TGTGCCAGCAGCGTGGGTGGGAGGGCCGGTGAGCAGTTCTTC.

The chain is built from TRBV5-1 and TRBJ2-3; 9 nucleotides line up with TRBD2. Germline CDR1 SGHRS, CDR2 YFSETQ. The V and J ends lost 7 bases and 5 bases, in that order; junction bases with no gene match: 14. The CDR3 has 16 residues. The CDR3 is CASREPLAGLRDTQYF. The CDR3 DNA reads as TGCGCCAGCCGTGAACCTCTAGCGGGGTTAAGAGATACGCAGTATTTT.

This clone was detected only once. CDR3 protein: CASSVSTSDYEQYF. The CDR3 DNA sequence: TGTGCCAGCAGCGTATCGACAAGTGACTACGAGCAGTACTTC. This chain connects TRBV9 to TRBJ2-7; D is ambiguous. CDR1 and CDR2 (germline): SGDLS, YYNGEE. This CDR3 has 14 amino acids. Trimming took 1 base from V and 3 from J, leaving 11 bases between them.

The CDR3 DNA is TGTGCTAGTGGTAAGCTCTCTGCAGGACAAAGTCGGGCCAACGTCCTGACTTTC. It yields the protein CASGKLSAGQSRANVLTF. The V call is TRBV12-5, the J call TRBJ2-6; perhaps TRBD1 as D (5 bases). CDR3 length: 18 amino acids. V was pared by 5 bases and J by 5 bases, with 22 bases between. In germline, CDR1 is LGHNT, CDR2 FRNRAP.

This CDR3 reads CASSPTGVSYNEQFF. The CDR3 DNA sequence: TGTGCCAGCAGCCCCACAGGGGTGTCCTACAATGAGCAGTTCTTC. This sequence joins TRBV5-4 and TRBJ2-1; 7 bases fit TRBD1. Germline values: CDR1 SGHNT, CDR2 YYREEE (reference sequence). The CDR3 runs to 15 residues. Trimming removed 4 bases from V and 1 base from J; junction bases left unmatched: 5.

The chain employs TRBV27 and TRBJ2-2; D gene ambiguous. V gave up 2 bases and J gave up 5 bases, with 6 bases separating them. The CDR3 loop spans 13 amino acids. Germline V CDR1 and CDR2: MNHEY, SMNVEV (reference sequence). This CDR3 is CASSLRPTGELFF. The CDR3 DNA follows: TGTGCCAGCAGTTTACGGCCGACCGGGGAGCTGTTTTTT.

The chain combines TRBV7-2 with TRBJ2-7, with D unresolved. CDR3 size: 11 residues. V lost 4 bases, J lost 6 bases, and 7 bases lay in between. Germline values: CDR1 SGHTA, CDR2 FQGNSA. The CDR3 here is CASSSPTEQYF. DNA for the CDR3: TGTGCCAGCAGCTCCCCCACCGAGCAGTACTTC.